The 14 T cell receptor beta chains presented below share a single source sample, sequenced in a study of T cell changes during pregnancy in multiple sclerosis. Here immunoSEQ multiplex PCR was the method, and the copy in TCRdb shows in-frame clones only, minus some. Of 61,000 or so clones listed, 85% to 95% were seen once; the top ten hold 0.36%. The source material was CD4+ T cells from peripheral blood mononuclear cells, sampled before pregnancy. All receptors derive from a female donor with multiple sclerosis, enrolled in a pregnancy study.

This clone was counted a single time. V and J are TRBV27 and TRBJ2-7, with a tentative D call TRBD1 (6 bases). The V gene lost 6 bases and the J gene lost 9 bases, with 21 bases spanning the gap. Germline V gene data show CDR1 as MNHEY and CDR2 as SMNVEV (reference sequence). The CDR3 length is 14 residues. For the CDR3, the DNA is TGTGCCAGCAGGAATACAGGGCAGGGATATGGGCAGTACTTC. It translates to CASRNTGQGYGQYF.

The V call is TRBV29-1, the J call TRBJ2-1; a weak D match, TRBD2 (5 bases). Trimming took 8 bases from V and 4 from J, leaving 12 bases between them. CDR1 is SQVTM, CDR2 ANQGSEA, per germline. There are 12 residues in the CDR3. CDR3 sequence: CSPRDSYNEQFF. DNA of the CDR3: TGCAGCCCTCGGGATTCTTACAATGAGCAGTTCTTC.

Written as DNA, the CDR3 is TGCGCCAGCAACTCAGGGGGCTACGAGCAGTACTTC. It encodes CASNSGGYEQYF. The rearrangement joins TRBV5-1 to TRBJ2-7; 7 nucleotides agree with TRBD1. CDR1 and CDR2 (germline): SGHRS, YFSETQ. The CDR3 length is 12 residues. V lost 6 bases and J lost 3; bases outside the gene matches: 3.

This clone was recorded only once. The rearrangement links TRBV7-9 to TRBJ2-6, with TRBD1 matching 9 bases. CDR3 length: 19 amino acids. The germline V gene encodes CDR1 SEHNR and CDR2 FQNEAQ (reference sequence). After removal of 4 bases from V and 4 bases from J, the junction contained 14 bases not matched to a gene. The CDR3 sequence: CASSSPTRDRVFGANVLTF. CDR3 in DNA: TGTGCCAGCAGCTCCCCAACCCGGGACAGGGTGTTCGGGGCCAACGTCCTGACTTTC.

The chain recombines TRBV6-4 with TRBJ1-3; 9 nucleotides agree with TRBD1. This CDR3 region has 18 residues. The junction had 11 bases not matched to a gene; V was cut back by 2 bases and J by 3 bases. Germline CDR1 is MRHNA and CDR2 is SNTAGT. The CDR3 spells CASSDPRDRALLGNTIYF. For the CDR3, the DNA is TGTGCCAGCAGTGACCCCCGGGACAGGGCTTTACTTGGAAACACCATATATTTT.

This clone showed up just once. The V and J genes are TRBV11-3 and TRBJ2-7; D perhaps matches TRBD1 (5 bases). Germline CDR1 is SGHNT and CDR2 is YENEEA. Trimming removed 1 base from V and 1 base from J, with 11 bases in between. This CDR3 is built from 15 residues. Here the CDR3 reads CASSLGQGISYEQYF. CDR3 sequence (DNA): TGTGCCAGCAGCTTAGGGCAGGGCATATCCTACGAGCAGTACTTC.

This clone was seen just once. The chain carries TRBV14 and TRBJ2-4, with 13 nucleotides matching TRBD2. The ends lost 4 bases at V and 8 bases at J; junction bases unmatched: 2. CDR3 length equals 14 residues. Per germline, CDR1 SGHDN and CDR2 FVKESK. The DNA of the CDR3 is TGTGCCAGCAGCCGGACTAGCGGGAGTGACATTCAGTACTTC. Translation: CASSRTSGSDIQYF.

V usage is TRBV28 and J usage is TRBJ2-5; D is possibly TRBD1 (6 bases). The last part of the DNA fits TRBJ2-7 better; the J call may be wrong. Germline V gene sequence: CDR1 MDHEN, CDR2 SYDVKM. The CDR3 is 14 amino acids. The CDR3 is CASSPPGVRYEQYF. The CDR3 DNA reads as TGTGCCAGCAGTCCACCAGGGGTTAGGTACGAGCAGTACTTC.

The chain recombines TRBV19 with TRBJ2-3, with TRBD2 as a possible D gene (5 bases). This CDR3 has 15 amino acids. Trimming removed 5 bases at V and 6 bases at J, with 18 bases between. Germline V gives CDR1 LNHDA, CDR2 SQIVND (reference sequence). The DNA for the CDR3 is TGTGCCAGTAGTCACCGGGAAGCGAACCTGGATACGCAGTATTTT. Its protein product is CASSHREANLDTQYF.

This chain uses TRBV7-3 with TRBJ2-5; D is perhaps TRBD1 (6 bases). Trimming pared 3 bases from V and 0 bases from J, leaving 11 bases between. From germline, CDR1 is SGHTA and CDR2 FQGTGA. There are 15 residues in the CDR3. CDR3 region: CASSLGTTNQETQYF. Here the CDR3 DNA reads TGTGCCAGCAGCTTGGGGACAACGAACCAAGAGACCCAGTACTTC.

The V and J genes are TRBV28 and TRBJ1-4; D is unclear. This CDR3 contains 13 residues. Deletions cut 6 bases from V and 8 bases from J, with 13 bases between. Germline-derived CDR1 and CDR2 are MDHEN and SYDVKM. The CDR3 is CASSPPRGEKLFF. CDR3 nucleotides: TGTGCCAGCAGCCCCCCCCGAGGCGAAAAACTGTTTTTT.

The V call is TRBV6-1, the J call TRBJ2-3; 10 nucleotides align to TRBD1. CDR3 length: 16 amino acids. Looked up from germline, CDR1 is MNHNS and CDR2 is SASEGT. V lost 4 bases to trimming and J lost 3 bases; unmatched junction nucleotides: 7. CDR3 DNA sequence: TGTGCCAGCAGTGGTGACAGGGGGCGGGGGACAGATACGCAGTATTTT. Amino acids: CASSGDRGRGTDTQYF.

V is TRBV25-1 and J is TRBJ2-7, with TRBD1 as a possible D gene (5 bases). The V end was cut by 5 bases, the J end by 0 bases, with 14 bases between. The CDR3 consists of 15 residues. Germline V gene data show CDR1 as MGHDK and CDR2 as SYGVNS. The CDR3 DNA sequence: TGTGCCAGCAGTAAAGGGGCTCCCAACTCCTACGAGCAGTACTTC. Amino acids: CASSKGAPNSYEQYF.

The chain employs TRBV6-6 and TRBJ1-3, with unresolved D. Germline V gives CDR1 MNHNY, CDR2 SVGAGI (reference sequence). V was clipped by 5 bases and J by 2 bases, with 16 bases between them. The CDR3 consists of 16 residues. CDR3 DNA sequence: TGTGCCAGCAGTCCCCCTCCCGGGGTCACTGGAAACACCATATATTTT. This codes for CASSPPPGVTGNTIYF.